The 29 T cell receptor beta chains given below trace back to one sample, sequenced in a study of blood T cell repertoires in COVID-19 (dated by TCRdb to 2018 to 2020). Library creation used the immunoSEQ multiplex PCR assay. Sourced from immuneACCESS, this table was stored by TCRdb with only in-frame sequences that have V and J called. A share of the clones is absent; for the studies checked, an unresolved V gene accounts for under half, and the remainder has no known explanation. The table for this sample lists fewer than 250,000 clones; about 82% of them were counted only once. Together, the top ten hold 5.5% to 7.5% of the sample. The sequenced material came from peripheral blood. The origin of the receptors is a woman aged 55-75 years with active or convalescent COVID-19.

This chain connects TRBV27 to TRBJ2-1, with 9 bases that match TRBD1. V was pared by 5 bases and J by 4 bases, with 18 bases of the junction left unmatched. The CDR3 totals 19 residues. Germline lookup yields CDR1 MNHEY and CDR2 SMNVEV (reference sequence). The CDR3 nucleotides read TGTGCCAGCAGTACCCAAGACCTGACGGGACAGGGAGAATACAATGAGCAGTTCTTC. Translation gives CASSTQDLTGQGEYNEQFF.

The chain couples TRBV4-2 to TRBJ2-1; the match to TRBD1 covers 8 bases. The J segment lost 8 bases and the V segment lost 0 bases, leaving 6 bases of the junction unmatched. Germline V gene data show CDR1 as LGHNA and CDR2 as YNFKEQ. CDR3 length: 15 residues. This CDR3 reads CASSQERTGTYEQFF. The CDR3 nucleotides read TGTGCCAGCAGCCAAGAAAGGACAGGGACGTATGAGCAGTTCTTC.

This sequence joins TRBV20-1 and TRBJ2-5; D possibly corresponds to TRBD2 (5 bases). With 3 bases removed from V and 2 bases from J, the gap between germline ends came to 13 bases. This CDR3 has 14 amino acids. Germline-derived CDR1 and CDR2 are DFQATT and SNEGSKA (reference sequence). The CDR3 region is CSASWQDSQETQYF. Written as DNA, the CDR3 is TGCAGTGCTAGTTGGCAGGACTCGCAAGAGACCCAGTACTTC.

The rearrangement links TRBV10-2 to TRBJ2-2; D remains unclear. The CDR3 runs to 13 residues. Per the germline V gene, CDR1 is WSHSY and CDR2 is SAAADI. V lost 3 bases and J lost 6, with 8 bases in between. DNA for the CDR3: TGCGCCAGCAGTGATAGTTCTCCCGGGGAGCTGTTTTTT. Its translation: CASSDSSPGELFF.

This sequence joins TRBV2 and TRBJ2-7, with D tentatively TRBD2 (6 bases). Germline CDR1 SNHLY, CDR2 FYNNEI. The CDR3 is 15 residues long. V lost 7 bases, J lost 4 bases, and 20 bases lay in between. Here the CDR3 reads CASKPPEGFRYEQYF. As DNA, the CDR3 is TGTGCCAGCAAACCCCCGGAGGGTTTTAGGTACGAGCAGTACTTC.

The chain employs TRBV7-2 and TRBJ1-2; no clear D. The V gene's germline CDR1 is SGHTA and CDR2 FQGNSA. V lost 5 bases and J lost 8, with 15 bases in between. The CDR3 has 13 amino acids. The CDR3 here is CASSEGSTWGYTF. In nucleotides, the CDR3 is TGTGCCAGCAGCGAGGGATCCACCTGGGGCTACACCTTC.

DNA for the CDR3: TGTGCCAGCAGCCAAGATACGGGGAACTATGGCTACACCTTC. Its protein product is CASSQDTGNYGYTF. This chain uses TRBV3-1 (or the pseudogene TRBV3-2) with TRBJ1-2; D unresolved. CDR1 and CDR2 from the germline V gene are LGHDT and YNNKEL (reference sequence). Trimming left V 0 bases short and J 2 bases short, with 7 bases between. This CDR3 spans 14 amino acids.

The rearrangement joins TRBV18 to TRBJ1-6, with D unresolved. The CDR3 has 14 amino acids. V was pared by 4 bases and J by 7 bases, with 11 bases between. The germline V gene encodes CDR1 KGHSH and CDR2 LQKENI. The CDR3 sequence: CASSLRDQNSPLHF. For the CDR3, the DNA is TGTGCCAGCTCACTCCGGGATCAGAATTCACCCCTCCACTTT.

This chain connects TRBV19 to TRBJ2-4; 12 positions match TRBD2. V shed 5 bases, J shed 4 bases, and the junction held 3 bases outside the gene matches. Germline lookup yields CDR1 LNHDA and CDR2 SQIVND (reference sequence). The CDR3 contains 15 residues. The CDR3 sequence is CASSQTSGGKNIQYF. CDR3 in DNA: TGTGCCAGTAGTCAAACTAGCGGGGGGAAAAACATTCAGTACTTC.

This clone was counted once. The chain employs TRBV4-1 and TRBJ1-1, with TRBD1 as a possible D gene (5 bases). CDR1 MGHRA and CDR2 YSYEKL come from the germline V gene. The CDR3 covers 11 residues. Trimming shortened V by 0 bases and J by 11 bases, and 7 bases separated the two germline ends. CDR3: CASSQDGGAFF. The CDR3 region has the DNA TGCGCCAGCAGCCAAGATGGGGGGGCTTTCTTT.

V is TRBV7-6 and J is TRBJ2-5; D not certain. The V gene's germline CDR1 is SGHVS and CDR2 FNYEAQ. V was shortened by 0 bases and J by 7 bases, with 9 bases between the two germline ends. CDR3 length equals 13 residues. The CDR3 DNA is TGTGCCAGCAGCTTAGCACTAATGGGGACCCAGTACTTC. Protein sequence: CASSLALMGTQYF.

The CDR3 DNA follows: TGTGCCAGTAGTATTGTAAGGACAGGGGGGTGGATGAACACTGAAGCTTTCTTT. Translating gives CASSIVRTGGWMNTEAFF. The chain uses TRBV19 and TRBJ1-1, with TRBD1 matching 10 bases. CDR1 is LNHDA, CDR2 SQIVND, per germline (reference sequence). CDR3 length: 18 residues. J gave up 0 bases and V 3 bases, and 10 bases lay outside the gene matches.

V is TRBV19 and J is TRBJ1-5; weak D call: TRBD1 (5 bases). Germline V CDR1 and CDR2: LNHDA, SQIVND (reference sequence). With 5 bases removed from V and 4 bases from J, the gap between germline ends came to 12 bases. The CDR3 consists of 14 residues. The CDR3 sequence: CASSFGGKNQPQHF. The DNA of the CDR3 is TGTGCCAGTAGTTTCGGGGGGAAAAATCAGCCCCAGCATTTT. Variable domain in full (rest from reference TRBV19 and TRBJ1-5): DGGITQSPKYLFRKEGQNVTLSCEQNLNHDAMYWYRQDPGQGLRLIYYSQIVNDFQKGDIAEGYSVSREKKESFPLTVTSAQKNPTAFYLCASSFGGKNQPQHFGDGTRLSIL.

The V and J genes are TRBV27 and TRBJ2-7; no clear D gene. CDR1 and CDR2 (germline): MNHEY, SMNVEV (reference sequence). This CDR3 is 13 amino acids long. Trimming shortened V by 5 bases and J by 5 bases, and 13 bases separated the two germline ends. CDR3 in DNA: TGTGCCAGCAGTCCCAATACCGCGGACGAGCAGTACTTC. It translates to CASSPNTADEQYF.

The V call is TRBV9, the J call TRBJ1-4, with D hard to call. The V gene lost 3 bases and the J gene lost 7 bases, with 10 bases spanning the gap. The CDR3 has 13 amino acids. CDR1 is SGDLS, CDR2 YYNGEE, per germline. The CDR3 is CASSAGPGEKLFF. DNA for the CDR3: TGTGCCAGCAGCGCCGGCCCGGGTGAAAAACTGTTTTTT.

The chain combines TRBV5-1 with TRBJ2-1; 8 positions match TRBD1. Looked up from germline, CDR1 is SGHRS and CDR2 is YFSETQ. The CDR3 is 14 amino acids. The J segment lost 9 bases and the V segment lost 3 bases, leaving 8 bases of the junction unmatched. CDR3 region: CASSWGQEGGEQFF. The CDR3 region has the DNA TGCGCCAGCAGCTGGGGACAGGAGGGCGGTGAGCAGTTCTTC.

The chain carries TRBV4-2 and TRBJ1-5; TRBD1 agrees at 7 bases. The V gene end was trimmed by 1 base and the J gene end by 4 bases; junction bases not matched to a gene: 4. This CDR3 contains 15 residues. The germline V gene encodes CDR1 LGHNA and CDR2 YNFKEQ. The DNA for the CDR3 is TGTGCCAGCAGCCAAGGTCAGGGGGTGAATCAGCCCCAGCATTTT. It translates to CASSQGQGVNQPQHF.

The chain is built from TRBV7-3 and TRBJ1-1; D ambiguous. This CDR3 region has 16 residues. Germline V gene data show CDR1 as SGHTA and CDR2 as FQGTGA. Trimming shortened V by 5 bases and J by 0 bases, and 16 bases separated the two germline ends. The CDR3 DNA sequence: TGTGCCAGCAGCCTACATGGAGGAGGGTTGAACACTGAAGCTTTCTTT. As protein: CASSLHGGGLNTEAFF.

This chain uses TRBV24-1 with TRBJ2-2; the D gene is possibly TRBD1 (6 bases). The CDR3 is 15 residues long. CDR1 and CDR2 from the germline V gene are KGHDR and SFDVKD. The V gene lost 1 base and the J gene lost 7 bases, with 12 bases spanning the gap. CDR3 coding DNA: TGTGCCACCAGTGATTTATCCCAGGGGTTCGGGGAGCTGTTTTTT. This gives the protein CATSDLSQGFGELFF.

The CDR3 loop reads CASSPSGGSGRAQYF. The CDR3 nucleotides read TGTGCCAGCAGCCCCTCCGGTGGGAGCGGGAGAGCGCAGTATTTT. This chain uses TRBV7-2 with TRBJ2-3, with 8 bases aligning to TRBD2. V dropped 5 bases and J dropped 10; count of bases not matched to a gene: 14. Germline-derived CDR1 and CDR2 are SGHTA and FQGNSA. The CDR3 contains 15 residues.

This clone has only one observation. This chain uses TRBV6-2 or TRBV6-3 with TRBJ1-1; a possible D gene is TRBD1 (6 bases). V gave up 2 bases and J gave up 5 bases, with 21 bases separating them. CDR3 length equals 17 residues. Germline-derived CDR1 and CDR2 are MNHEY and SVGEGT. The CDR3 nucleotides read TGTGCCAGCAGTTACCCAACCCCAGGGGTCCGAAAGACTGAAGCTTTCTTT. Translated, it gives CASSYPTPGVRKTEAFF.

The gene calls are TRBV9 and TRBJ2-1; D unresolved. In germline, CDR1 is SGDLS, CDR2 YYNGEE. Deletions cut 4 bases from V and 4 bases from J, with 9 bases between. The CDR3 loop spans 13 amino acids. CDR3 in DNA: TGTGCCAGCAGCCCCCGTACTTACAATGAGCAGTTCTTC. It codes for CASSPRTYNEQFF.

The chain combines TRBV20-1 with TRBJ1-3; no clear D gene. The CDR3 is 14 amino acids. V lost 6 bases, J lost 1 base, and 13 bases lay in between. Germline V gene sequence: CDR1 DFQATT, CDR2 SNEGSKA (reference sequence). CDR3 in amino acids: CSASVSGSGNTIYF. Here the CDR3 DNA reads TGCAGTGCCAGTGTTTCCGGGTCTGGAAACACCATATATTTT.

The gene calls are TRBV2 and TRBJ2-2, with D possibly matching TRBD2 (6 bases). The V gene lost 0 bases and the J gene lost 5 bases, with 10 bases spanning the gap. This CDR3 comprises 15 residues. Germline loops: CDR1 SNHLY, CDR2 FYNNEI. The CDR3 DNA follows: TGTGCCAGCAGTGAAGCCGGGAGAAAAACCGGGGAGCTGTTTTTT. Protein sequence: CASSEAGRKTGELFF.

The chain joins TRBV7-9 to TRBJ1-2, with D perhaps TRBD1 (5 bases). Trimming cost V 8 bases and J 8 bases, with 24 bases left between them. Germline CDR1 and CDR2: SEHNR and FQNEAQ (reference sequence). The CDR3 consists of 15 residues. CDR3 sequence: CASLLLEGPYRGYTF. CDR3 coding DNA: TGTGCCAGCCTACTATTGGAGGGGCCTTATAGGGGCTACACCTTC.

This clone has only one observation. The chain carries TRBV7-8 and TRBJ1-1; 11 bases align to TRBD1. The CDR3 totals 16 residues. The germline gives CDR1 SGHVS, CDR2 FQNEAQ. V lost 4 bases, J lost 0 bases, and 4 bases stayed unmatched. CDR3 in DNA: TGTGCCAGCAGCTCTAGGACAGGGGGCATGAACACTGAAGCTTTCTTT. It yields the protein CASSSRTGGMNTEAFF. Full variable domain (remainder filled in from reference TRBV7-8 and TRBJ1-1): GAGVSQSPRYKVAKRGQDVALRCDPISGHVSLFWYQQALGQGPEFLTYFQNEAQLDKSGLPSDRFFAERPEGSVSTLKIQRTQQEDSAVYLCASSSRTGGMNTEAFFGQGTRLTVV.

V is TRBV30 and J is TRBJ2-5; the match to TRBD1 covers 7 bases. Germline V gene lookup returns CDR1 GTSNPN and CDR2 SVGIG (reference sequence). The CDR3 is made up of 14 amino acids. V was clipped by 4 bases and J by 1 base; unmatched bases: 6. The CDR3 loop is CAWTPGQLQETQYF. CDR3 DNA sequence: TGTGCCTGGACTCCGGGACAGCTCCAAGAGACCCAGTACTTC.

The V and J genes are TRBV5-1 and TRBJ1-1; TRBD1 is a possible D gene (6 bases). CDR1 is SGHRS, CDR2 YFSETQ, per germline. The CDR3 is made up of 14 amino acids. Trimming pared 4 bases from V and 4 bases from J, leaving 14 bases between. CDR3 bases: TGCGCCAGCAGCCCCCGAGGGGGTGGCACTGAAGCTTTCTTT. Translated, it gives CASSPRGGGTEAFF.

As DNA, the CDR3 is TGTGCCAGCAGGGCACCGGGATCCTACAATGAGCAGTTCTTC. Its protein product is CASRAPGSYNEQFF. The chain uses TRBV2 and TRBJ2-1; D may be TRBD2 (5 bases). CDR1 is SNHLY and CDR2 is FYNNEI in the germline V gene. This CDR3 region has 14 residues. Trimming pared 6 bases from V and 1 base from J, leaving 10 bases between.